This T cell receptor (beta chain) was sequenced for a study of T cells after yellow fever vaccination. Whole-study findings and limits: Abundant clonotypes from the bulk population could have been carried over as contaminants into FACS-sorted repertoires.

Germline assignment: CDR1 DFQATT and CDR2 SNEGSKA (reference sequence). The CDR3 is 16 amino acids. The TCR cDNA carried a universal primer site and UMIs from 5'RACE template switching. TCRdb reprocessed the 5' RACE reads via MiXCR and lists one record per CDR3 protein. Here the sample spans some 390,000 distinct CDR3 sequences, under 7.5% being singletons. In its sample, this clonotype was seen a few times. The antigen is not known. A junction end diverges from the germline sequence, so it may reflect a read error. The sequence was collected from a man between 25 and 39 years old who received the YFV17D yellow fever vaccine. The chain has TRBV20-1 and TRBJ1-5, with D perhaps matching TRBD1 (5 bases). This material consisted of PBMCs, taken 5 days after the yellow fever booster vaccination. In DNA form, the CDR3 reads TGCTGTGCTAGAGATCGGGGAGCAGGGTACAATCAGCCCCAGCATTTT. Translation: CCARDRGAGYNQPQHF.